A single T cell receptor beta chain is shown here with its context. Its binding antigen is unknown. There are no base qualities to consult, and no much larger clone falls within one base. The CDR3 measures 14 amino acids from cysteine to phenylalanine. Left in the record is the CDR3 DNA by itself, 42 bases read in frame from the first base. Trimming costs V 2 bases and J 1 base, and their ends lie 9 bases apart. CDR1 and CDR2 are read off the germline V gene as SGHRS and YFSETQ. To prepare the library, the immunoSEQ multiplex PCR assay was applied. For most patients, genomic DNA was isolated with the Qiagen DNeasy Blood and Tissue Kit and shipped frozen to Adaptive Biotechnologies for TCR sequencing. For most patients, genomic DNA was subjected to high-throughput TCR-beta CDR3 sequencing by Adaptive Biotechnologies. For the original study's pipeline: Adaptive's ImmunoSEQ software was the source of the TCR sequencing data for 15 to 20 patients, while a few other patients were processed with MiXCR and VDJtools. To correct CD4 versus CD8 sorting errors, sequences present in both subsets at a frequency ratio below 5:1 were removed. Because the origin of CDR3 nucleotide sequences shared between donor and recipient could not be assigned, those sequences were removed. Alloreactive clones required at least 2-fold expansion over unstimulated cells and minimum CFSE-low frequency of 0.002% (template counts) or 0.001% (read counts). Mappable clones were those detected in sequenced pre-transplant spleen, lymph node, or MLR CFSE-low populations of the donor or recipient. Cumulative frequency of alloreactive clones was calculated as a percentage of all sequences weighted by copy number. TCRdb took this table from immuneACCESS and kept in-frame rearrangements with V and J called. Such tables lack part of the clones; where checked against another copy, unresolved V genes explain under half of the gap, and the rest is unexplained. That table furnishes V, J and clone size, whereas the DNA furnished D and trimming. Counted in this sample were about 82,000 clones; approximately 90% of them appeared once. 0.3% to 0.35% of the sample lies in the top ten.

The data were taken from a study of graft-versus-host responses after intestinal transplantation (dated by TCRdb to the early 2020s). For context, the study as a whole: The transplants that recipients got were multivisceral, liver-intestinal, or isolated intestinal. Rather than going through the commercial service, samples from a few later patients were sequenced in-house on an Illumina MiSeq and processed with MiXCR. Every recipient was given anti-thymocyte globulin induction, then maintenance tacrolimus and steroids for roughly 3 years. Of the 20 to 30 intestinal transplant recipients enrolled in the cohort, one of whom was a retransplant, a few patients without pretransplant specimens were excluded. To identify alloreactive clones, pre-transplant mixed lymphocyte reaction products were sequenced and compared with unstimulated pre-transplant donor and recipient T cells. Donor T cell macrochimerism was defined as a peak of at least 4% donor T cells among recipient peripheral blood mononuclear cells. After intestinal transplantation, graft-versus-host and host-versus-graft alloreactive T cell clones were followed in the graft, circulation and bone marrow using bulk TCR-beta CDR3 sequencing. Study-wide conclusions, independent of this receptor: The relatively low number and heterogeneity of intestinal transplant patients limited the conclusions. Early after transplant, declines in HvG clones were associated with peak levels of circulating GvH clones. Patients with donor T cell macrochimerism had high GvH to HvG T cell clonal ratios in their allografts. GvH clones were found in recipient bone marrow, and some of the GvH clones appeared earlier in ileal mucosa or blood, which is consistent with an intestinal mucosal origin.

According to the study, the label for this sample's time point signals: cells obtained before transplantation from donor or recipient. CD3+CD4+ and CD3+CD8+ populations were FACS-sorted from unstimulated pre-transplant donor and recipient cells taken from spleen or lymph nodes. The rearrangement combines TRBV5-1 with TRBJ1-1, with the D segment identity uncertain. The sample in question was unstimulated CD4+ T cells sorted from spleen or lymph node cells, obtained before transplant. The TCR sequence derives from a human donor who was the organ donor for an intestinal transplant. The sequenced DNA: TGCGCCAGCAGCTTTACAGCAGGGAACACTGAAGCTTTCTTT. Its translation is CASSFTAGNTEAFF. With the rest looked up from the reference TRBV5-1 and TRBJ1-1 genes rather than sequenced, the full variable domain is KAGVTQTPRYLIKTRGQQVTLSCSPISGHRSVSWYQQTPGQGLQFLFEYFSETQRNKGNFPGRFSGRQFSNSRSEMNVSTLELGDSALYLCASSFTAGNTEAFFGQGTRLTVV.